One and the same sample provided the 2 T cell receptor beta chains below, sequenced in a study of CD8+CD57+ T cells in acquired aplastic anemia. Researchers used genomic DNA as the template to profile TCR beta VDJ and CDR3. TCRdb reanalysed the reads using MiXCR and keeps one entry per CDR3 protein. The sample records about 220,000 distinct CDR3 sequences, 34% being singletons. Specimen: sorted CD4+, CD8+, or CD8+CD57+ T cells (not recorded which) from PBMCs. The receptors here all came from a human donor in good health, serving as a control.

The rearrangement links TRBV10-2 to TRBJ2-1, with D hard to call. V was cut by 4 bases and J by 4 bases, with 14 bases left in between. The CDR3 spans 15 residues. Germline V CDR1 and CDR2: WSHSY, SAAADI. DNA for the CDR3: TGCGCCAGCAGTGGGGTGGCGGCAGTGTACAATGAGCAGTTCTTC. It specifies CASSGVAAVYNEQFF.

V gene TRBV15 combines with J gene TRBJ2-1; no clear D. Germline V gene lookup returns CDR1 LNHNV and CDR2 YYDKDF (reference sequence). Trimming stripped 5 bases from V and 1 base from J, with 9 bases between. This CDR3 spans 14 amino acids. For the CDR3, the DNA is TGTGCCACCAGCCCTACCGGGTCCTACAATGAGCAGTTCTTC. Amino acids: CATSPTGSYNEQFF.